One sample yielded the 14 T cell receptor beta chains listed below, sequenced in a study of T-cell memory formation after mild COVID-19. Each CDR3 protein is one row after TCRdb ran MiXCR on the 5' RACE reads. Of approximately 260,000 distinct CDR3 sequences listed, 15% to 20% are singletons. Sequences were obtained from PBMCs or a T cell subset sorted from them (not recorded which). All receptors derive from a man in his late teens or twenties who had mild COVID-19 (a few samples of this study predate the infection). Cell type and time point are not known.

This chain uses TRBV7-2 with TRBJ2-3, with D possibly matching TRBD2 (6 bases). The CDR3 has 15 amino acids. The germline V gene has CDR1 SGHTA and CDR2 FQGNSA. The V and J ends lost 11 bases and 7 bases respectively, with 25 bases between them. The CDR3 is CAATSLTGGINTQYF. CDR3 bases: TGTGCCGCAACCTCTCTAACAGGCGGGATTAATACGCAGTATTTT.

This clonotype has more than one count but fewer than ten. The chain uses TRBV15 and TRBJ2-1, with D possibly TRBD1 on 6 matching bases. The length of the CDR3 is 16 residues. Germline CDR1 LNHNV, CDR2 YYDKDF (reference sequence). V lost 5 bases and J lost 7, with 21 bases in between. The CDR3 bases are TGTGCCACCAGCGGCGTGGGGGCCAGCTCACGGAATGAGCAGTTCTTC. Amino acid sequence: CATSGVGASSRNEQFF.

The chain couples TRBV6-5 to TRBJ2-6; 9 bases map to TRBD1. V dropped 2 bases and J dropped 0; count of bases not matched to a gene: 2. The length of the CDR3 is 17 residues. Germline CDR1 reads MNHEY; CDR2 reads SVGAGI. CDR3 in DNA: TGTGCCAGCAGTTACGGGACAGGGAACTCTGGGGCCAACGTCCTGACTTTC. Protein: CASSYGTGNSGANVLTF.

This clonotype occurred many times. The chain has TRBV4-2 and TRBJ2-5; 8 bases fit TRBD2. This CDR3 comprises 16 residues. V dropped 3 bases and J dropped 1; count of bases not matched to a gene: 7. In germline, CDR1 is LGHNA, CDR2 YNFKEQ. Written as DNA, the CDR3 is TGTGCCAGCAGCCAGGAACTAGCGGCCCCCCAAGAGACCCAGTACTTC. It codes for CASSQELAAPQETQYF.

The table lists this clonotype with a few counts. This chain uses TRBV7-9 with TRBJ1-6; the match to TRBD1 covers 8 bases. Germline CDR1 and CDR2: SEHNR and FQNEAQ (reference sequence). There are 17 residues in the CDR3. The V gene end was trimmed by 4 bases and the J gene end by 1 base; junction bases not matched to a gene: 6. In DNA form, the CDR3 reads TGTGCCAGCAGCTCCGTCGACAGGGGTTCCTATAATTCACCCCTCCACTTT. This sequence encodes CASSSVDRGSYNSPLHF.

This clonotype was detected a few times. J is TRBJ2-1 and V is TRBV11-2, with D hard to call. The V and J ends lost 4 bases and 4 bases respectively, with 11 bases between them. The CDR3 is 14 amino acids. Germline V gene lookup returns CDR1 SGHAT and CDR2 FQNNGV. CDR3 region: CASSSNRAYNEQFF. The CDR3, as DNA: TGTGCCAGCAGCTCCAACCGGGCTTACAATGAGCAGTTCTTC. The full variable domain, rest sourced from reference TRBV11-2 and TRBJ2-1, is EAGVAQSPRYKIIEKRQSVAFWCNPISGHATLYWYQQILGQGPKLLIQFQNNGVVDDSQLPKDRFSAERLKGVDSTLKIQPAKLEDSAVYLCASSSNRAYNEQFFGPGTRLTVL.

This clonotype was seen more than once but under ten times. CDR3 bases: TGTGCCACCCAGGGGGCGGGGTTCCCCACAGATACGCAGTATTTT. Protein sequence: CATQGAGFPTDTQYF. The V gene is TRBV27, the J gene TRBJ2-3; 8 positions match TRBD1. Germline CDR1 MNHEY, CDR2 SMNVEV (reference sequence). J gave up 2 bases and V 10 bases, and 11 bases lay outside the gene matches. This CDR3 is 15 amino acids long.

This clonotype was seen once. DNA for the CDR3: TGTGCCGCTAACGCGTGGAGCTCTGGAAACACCATATATTTT. This sequence encodes CAANAWSSGNTIYF. The chain links TRBV10-3 to TRBJ1-3; no reliable D call. Trimming removed 11 bases at V and 0 bases at J, with 14 bases between. The germline CDR1 and CDR2 sequences are ENHRY and SYGVKD. The CDR3 is 14 residues long.

Only a few counts were recorded for this clonotype. This rearrangement joins TRBV4-3 to TRBJ1-1, with unresolved D. V was cut by 2 bases and J by 5 bases, with 9 bases left in between. CDR1 LGHNA and CDR2 YSLEER come from the germline V gene. The CDR3 runs to 13 residues. In DNA, the CDR3 is TGCGCCAGCAGCCAATCAGACGGGACTGAAGCTTTCTTT. Its protein product is CASSQSDGTEAFF.

The rearrangement uses TRBV6-2 or TRBV6-3 and TRBJ2-1; TRBD2 is a possible D gene (6 bases). CDR1 MNHEY and CDR2 SVGEGT come from the germline V gene. This CDR3 has 17 amino acids. Trimming removed 6 bases at V and 6 bases at J, with 24 bases between. The CDR3 region is CASRRRDSRRGGNEQFF. In DNA form, the CDR3 reads TGTGCCAGCAGACGACGGGACTCTCGACGAGGTGGCAATGAGCAGTTCTTC.

This clonotype was observed at least ten times. The chain recombines TRBV28 with TRBJ2-7; D ambiguous. The germline gives CDR1 MDHEN, CDR2 SYDVKM. The CDR3 is 12 residues long. The V end was cut by 3 bases, the J end by 3 bases, with 6 bases between. The CDR3 loop is CASSLGNYEQYV. The DNA of the CDR3 is TGTGCCAGCAGTTTGGGGAACTACGAGCAGTACGTC.

The chain combines TRBV7-3 with TRBJ2-1; D gene unclear. Trimming left V 0 bases short and J 8 bases short, with 11 bases between. CDR3 size: 14 residues. Germline V gives CDR1 SGHTA, CDR2 FQGTGA. CDR3: CASSLTSAVDEQFF. DNA for the CDR3: TGTGCCAGCAGCTTAACCTCGGCGGTGGATGAGCAGTTCTTC.

This clonotype has a handful of counts. The CDR3 DNA sequence: TGTGCCTGGAGTGTGGGAGGAGACAATGAGCAGTTCTTC. It encodes CAWSVGGDNEQFF. The rearrangement links TRBV30 to TRBJ2-1, with TRBD2 as a possible D gene (6 bases). Germline V lookup: CDR1 GTSNPN, CDR2 SVGIG (reference sequence). V was cut by 0 bases and J by 5 bases, with 8 bases left in between. The CDR3 loop spans 13 amino acids. Supplemented by reference TRBV30 and TRBJ2-1, the full variable domain reads SQTIHQWPATLVQPVGSPLSLECTVEGTSNPNLYWYRQAAGRGLQLLFYSVGIGQISSEVPQNLSASRPQDRQFILSSKKLLLSDSGFYLCAWSVGGDNEQFFGPGTRLTVL.

The chain carries TRBV3-1 and TRBJ1-5; D may be TRBD1 (6 bases). CDR3 length: 14 amino acids. The germline V and J ends were trimmed by 1 base and 4 bases, with 8 bases remaining between them. Looked up from germline, CDR1 is LGHDT and CDR2 is YNNKEL (reference sequence). CDR3 DNA: TGTGCCAGCAGCCAAGTTGGACAGAATCAGCCCCAGCATTTT. It translates to CASSQVGQNQPQHF.